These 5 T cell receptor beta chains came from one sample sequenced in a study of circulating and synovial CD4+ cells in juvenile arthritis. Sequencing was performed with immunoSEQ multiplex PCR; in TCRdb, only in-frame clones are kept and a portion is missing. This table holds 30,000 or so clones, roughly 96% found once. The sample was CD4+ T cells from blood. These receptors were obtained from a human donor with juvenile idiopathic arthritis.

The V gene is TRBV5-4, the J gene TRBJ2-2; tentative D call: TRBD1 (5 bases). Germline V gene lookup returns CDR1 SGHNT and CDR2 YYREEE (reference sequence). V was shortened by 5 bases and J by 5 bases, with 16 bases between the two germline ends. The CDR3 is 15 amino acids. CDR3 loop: CASRLRGFGTGELFF. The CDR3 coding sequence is TGTGCCAGCAGATTAAGGGGTTTCGGAACCGGGGAGCTGTTTTTT. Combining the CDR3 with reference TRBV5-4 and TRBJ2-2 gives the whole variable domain ETGVTQSPTHLIKTRGQQVTLRCSSQSGHNTVSWYQQALGQGPQFIFQYYREEENGRGNFPPRFSGLQFPNYSSELNVNALELDDSALYLCASRLRGFGTGELFFGEGSRLTVL.

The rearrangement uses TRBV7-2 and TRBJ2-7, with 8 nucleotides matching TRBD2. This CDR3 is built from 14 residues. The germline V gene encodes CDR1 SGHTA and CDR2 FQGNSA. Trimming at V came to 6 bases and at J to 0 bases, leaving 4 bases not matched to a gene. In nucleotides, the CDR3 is TGTGCCAGCAGGGCGGGGGGAACCTCCTACGAGCAGTACTTC. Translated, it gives CASRAGGTSYEQYF.

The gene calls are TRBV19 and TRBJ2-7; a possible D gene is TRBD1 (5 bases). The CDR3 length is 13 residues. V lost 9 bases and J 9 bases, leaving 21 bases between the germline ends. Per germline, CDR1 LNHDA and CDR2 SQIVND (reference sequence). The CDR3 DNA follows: TGTGCCAGCCGTCCCGTGGGGCTGGGTCTGCAGTACTTC. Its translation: CASRPVGLGLQYF.

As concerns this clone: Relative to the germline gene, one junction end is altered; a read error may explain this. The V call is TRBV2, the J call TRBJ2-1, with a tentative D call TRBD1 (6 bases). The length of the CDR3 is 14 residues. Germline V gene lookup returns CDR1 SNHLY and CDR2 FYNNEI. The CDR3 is CASSEDRYGNEQFF. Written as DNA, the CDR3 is TGTGCCAGCAGCGAAGACAGGTATGGGAATGAGCAGTTCTTC.

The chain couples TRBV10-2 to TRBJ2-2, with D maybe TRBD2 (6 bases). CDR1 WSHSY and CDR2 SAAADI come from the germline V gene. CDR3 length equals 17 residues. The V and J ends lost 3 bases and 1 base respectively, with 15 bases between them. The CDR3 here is CASSDVSGWENTGELFF. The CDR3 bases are TGCGCCAGCAGTGACGTAAGCGGGTGGGAGAACACCGGGGAGCTGTTTTTT.